This T cell receptor (beta chain) was documented in a study of blood T cell repertoires in COVID-19. Study information: Both acute and convalescent COVID-19 samples were obtained from the United States, Italy and Spain.

Profiling relied on immunoSEQ multiplex PCR, and the TCRdb table lists in-frame clones only, not all of them. The data contain about 320,000 clones, 85% of them singletons. The germline gives CDR1 GTSNPN, CDR2 SVGIG (reference sequence). Trimming stripped 8 bases from V and 6 bases from J, with 26 bases between. The CDR3 contains 15 residues. The clonotype comes from a woman aged 25-40 years who had been exposed to COVID-19. The source material was PBMCs or T cells enriched from blood (not recorded which). The chain combines TRBV30 with TRBJ2-7, with D possibly being TRBD1 (6 bases). DNA for the CDR3: TGTGCCGCCGAGGTGAACAGGGCGGTAAATTTCGAGCAGTACTTC. It yields the protein CAAEVNRAVNFEQYF.